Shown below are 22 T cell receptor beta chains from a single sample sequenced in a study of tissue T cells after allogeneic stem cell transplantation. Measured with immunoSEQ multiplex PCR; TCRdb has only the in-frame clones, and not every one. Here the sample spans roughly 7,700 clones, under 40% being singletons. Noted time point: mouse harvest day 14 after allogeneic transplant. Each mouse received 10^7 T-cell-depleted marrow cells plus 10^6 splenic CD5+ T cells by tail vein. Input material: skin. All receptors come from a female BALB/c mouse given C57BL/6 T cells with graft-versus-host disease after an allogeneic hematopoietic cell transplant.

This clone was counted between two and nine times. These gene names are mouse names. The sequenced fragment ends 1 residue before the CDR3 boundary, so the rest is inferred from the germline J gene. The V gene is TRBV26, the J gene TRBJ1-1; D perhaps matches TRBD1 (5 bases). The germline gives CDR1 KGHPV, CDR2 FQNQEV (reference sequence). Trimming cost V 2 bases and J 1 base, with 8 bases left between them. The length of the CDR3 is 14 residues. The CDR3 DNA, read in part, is TGTGCCAGCAGTCTGCCCAGGGCGAACACAGAAGTCTTC. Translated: CASSLPRANTEVF. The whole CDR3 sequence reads CASSLPRANTEVFF.

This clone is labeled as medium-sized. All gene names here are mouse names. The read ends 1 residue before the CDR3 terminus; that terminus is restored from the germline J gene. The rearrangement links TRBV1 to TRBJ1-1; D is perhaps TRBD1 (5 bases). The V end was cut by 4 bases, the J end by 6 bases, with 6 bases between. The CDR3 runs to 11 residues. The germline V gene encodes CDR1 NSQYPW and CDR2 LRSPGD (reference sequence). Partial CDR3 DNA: TGCACCTGCAGTGGGACATCAGAAGTCTTC. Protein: CTCSGTSEVF. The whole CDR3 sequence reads CTCSGTSEVFF.

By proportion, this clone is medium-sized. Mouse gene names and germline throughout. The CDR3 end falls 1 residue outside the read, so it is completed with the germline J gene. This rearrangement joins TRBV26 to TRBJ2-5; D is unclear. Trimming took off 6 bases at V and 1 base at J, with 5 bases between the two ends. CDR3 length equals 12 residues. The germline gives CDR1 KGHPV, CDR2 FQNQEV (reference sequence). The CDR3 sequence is CASSWYQDTQYF. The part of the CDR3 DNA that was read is TGTGCCAGCAGCTGGTACCAAGACACCCAGTAC.

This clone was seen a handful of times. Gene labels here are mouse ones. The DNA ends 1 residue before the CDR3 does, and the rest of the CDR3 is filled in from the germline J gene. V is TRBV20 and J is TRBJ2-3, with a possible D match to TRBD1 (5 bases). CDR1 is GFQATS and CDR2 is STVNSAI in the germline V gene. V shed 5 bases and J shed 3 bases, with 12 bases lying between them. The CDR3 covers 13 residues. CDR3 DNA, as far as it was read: TGTGGTGCTGACCAGGGCGGCGCAGAAACGCTGTAT. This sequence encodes CGADQGGAETLY. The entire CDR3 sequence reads CGADQGGAETLYF. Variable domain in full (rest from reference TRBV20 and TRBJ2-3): GALVYQYPRRTICKSGTSMRMECQAVGFQATSVAWYRQSPQKTFELIALSTVNSAIKYEQNFTQEKFPISHPNLSFSSMTVLNAYLEDRGLYLCGADQGGAETLYFGSGTRLTVL.

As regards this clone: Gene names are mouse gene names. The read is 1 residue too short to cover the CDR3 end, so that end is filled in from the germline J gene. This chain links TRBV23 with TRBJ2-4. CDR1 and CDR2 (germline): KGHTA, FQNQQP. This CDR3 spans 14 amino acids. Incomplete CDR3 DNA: TGCTCCAGCAGTCAAGGGGGCAGTCAAAACACCTTGTAC. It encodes CSSSQGGSQNTLY. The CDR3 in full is CSSSQGGSQNTLYF.

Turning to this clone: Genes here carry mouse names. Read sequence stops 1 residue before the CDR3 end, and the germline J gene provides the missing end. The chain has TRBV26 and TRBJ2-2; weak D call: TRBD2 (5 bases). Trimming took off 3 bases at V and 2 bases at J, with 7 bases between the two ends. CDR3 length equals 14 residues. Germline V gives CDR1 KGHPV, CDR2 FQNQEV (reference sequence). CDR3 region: CASSLPGNTGQLYF. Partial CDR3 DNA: TGTGCCAGCAGTCTCCCTGGGAACACCGGGCAGCTCTAC. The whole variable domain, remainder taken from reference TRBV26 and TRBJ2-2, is NSKVIQTPRYLVKGQGQKAKMRCIPEKGHPVVFWYQQNKNNEFKFLINFQNQEVLQQIDMTEKRFSAECPSNSPCSLEIQSSEAGDSALYLCASSLPGNTGQLYFGEGSKLTVL.

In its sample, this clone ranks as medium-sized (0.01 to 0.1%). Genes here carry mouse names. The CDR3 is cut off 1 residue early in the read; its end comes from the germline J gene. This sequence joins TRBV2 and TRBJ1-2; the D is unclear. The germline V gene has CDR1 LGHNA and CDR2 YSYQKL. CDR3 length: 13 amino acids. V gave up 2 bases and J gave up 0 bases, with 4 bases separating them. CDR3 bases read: TGTGCCAGCAGCCAAACAACAAACTCCGACTACACC. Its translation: CASSQTTNSDYT. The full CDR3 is CASSQTTNSDYTF.

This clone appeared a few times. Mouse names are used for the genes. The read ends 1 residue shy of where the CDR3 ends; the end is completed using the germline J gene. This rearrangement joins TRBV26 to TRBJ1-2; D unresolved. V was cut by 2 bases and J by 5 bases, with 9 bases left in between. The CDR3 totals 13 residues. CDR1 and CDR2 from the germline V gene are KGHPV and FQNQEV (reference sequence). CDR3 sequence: CASSLEGWSDYTF. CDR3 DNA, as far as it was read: TGTGCCAGCAGTCTGGAGGGTTGGTCCGACTACACC.

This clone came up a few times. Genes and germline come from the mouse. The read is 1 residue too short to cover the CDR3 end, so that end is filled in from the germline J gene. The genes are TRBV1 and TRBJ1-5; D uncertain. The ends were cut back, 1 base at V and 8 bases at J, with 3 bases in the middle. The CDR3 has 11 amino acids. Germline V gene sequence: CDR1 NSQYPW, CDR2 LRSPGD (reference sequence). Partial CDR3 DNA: TGCACCTGCAGTGCAGGGGAGGCTCCGCTT. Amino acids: CTCSAGEAPL. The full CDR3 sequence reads CTCSAGEAPLF.

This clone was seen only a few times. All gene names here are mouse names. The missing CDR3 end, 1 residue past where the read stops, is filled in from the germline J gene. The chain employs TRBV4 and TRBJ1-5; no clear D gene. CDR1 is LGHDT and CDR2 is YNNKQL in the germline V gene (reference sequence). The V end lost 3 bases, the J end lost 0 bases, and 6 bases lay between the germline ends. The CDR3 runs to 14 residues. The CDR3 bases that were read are TGTGCCAGCAGCTATATAGCTAACAACCAGGCTCCGCTT. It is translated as CASSYIANNQAPL. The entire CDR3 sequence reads CASSYIANNQAPLF.

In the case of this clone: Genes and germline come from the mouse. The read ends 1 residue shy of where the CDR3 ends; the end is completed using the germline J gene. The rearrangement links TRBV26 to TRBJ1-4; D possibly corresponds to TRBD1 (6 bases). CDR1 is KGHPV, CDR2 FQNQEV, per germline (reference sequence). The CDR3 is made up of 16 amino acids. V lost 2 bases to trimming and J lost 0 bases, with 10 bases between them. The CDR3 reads CASSLKRGFSNERLFF. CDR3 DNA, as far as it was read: TGTGCCAGCAGTCTGAAGAGGGGGTTTTCCAACGAAAGATTATTT. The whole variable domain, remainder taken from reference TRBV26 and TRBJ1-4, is NSKVIQTPRYLVKGQGQKAKMRCIPEKGHPVVFWYQQNKNNEFKFLINFQNQEVLQQIDMTEKRFSAECPSNSPCSLEIQSSEAGDSALYLCASSLKRGFSNERLFFGHGTKLSVL.

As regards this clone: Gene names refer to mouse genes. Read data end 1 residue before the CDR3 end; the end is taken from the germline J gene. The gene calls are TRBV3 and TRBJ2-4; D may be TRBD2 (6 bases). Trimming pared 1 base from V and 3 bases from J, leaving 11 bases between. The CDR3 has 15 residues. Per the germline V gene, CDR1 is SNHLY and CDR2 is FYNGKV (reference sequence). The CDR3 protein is CASSLDGGGQNTLYF. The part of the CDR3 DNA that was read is TGTGCCAGCAGCTTAGATGGGGGAGGCCAAAACACCTTGTAC.

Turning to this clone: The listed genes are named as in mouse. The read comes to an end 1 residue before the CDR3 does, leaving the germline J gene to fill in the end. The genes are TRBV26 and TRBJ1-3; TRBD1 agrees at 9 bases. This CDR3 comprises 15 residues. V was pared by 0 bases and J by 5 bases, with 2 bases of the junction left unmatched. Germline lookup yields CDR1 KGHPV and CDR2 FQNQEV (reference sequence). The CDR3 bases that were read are TGTGCCAGCAGTCTGTCCGGGACAGGGAGAAATACGCTCTAT. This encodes CASSLSGTGRNTLY. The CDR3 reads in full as CASSLSGTGRNTLYF. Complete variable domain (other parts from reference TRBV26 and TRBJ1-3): NSKVIQTPRYLVKGQGQKAKMRCIPEKGHPVVFWYQQNKNNEFKFLINFQNQEVLQQIDMTEKRFSAECPSNSPCSLEIQSSEAGDSALYLCASSLSGTGRNTLYFGEGSRLIVV.

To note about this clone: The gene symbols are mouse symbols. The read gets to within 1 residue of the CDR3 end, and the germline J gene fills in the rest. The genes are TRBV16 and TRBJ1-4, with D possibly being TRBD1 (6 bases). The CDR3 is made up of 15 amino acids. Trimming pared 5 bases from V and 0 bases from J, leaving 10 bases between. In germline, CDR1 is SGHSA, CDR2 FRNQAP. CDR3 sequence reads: CASSPGQISNERLFF. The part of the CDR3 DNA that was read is TGTGCAAGCAGCCCCGGACAGATTTCCAACGAAAGATTATTT. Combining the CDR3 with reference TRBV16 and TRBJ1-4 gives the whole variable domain NAGVIQTPRHKVTGKGQEATLWCEPISGHSAVFWYRQTIVQGLEFLTYFRNQAPIDDSGMPKERFSAQMPNQSHSTLKIQSTQPQDSAVYLCASSPGQISNERLFFGHGTKLSVL.

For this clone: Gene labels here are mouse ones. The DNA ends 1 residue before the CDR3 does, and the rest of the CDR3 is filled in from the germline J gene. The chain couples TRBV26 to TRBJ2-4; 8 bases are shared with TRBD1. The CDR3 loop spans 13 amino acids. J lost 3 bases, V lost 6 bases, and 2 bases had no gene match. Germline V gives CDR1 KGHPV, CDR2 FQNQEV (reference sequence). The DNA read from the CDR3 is TGTGCCAGCAGCCCAGGGGGCCAAAACACCTTGTAC. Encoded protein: CASSPGGQNTLY. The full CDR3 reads CASSPGGQNTLYF.

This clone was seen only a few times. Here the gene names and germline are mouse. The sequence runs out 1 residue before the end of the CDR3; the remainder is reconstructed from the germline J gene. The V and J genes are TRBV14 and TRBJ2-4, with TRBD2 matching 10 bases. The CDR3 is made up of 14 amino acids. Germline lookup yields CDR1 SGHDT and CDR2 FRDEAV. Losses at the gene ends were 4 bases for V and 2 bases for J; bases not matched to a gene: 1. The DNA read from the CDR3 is TGTGCCAGCAGTGGACTGGGGGTTCAAAACACCTTGTAC. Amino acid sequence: CASSGLGVQNTLY. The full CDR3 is CASSGLGVQNTLYF.

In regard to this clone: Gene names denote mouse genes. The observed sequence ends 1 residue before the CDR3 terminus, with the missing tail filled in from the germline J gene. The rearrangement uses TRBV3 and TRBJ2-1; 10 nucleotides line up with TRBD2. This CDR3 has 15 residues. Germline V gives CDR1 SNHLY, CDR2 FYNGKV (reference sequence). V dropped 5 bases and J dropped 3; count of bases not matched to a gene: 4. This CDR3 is CASSTRLGGYAEQFF. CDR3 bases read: TGTGCCAGCAGCACCCGACTGGGGGGCTATGCTGAGCAGTTC.

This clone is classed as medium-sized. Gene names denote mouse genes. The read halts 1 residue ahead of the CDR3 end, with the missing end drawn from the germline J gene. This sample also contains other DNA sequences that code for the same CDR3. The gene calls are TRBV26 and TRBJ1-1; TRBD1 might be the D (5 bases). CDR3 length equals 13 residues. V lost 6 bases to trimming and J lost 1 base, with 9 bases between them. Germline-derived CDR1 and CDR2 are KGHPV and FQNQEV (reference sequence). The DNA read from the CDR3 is TGTGCCAGCAGCCCCACAGGGAACACAGAAGTCTTC. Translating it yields CASSPTGNTEVF. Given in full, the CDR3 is CASSPTGNTEVFF.

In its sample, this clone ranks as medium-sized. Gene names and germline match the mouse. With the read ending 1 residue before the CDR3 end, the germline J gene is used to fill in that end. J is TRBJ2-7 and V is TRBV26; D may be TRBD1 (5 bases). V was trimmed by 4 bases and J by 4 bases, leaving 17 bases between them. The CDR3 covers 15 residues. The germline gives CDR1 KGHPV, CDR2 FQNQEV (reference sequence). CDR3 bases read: TGTGCCAGCAGTCCCGAGGGGAGAGATTTATATGAACAGTAC. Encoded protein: CASSPEGRDLYEQY. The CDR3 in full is CASSPEGRDLYEQYF.

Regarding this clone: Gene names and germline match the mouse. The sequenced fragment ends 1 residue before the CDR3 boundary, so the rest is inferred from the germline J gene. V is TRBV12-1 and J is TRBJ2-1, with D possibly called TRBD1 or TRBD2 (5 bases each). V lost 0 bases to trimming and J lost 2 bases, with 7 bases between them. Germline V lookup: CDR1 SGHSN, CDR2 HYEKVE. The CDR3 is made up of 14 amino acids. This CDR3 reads CASSLGGYYAEQFF. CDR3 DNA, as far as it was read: TGTGCCAGCTCTCTCGGGGGATACTATGCTGAGCAGTTC. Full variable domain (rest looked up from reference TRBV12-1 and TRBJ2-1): DSGVVQSPRHIIKEKGGRSVLTCIPISGHSNVVWYQQTLGKELKFLIQHYEKVERDKGFLPSRFSVQQFDDYHSEMNMSALELEDSAMYFCASSLGGYYAEQFFGPGTRLTVL.

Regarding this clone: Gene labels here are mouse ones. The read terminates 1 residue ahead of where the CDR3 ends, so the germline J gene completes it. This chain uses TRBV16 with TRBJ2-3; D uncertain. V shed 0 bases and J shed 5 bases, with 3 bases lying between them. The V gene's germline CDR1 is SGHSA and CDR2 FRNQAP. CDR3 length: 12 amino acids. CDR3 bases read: TGTGCAAGCAGCTTAGATAGAGAAACGCTGTAT. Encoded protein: CASSLDRETLY. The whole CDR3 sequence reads CASSLDRETLYF.

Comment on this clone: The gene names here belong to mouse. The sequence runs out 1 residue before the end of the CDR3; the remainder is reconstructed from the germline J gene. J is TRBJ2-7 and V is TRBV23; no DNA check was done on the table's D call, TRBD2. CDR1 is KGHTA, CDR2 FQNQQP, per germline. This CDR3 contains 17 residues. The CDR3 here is CSSSQSMAGGSSYEQYF. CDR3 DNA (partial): TGCTCCAGCAGTCAATCGATGGCTGGGGGGAGCTCCTATGAACAGTAC.